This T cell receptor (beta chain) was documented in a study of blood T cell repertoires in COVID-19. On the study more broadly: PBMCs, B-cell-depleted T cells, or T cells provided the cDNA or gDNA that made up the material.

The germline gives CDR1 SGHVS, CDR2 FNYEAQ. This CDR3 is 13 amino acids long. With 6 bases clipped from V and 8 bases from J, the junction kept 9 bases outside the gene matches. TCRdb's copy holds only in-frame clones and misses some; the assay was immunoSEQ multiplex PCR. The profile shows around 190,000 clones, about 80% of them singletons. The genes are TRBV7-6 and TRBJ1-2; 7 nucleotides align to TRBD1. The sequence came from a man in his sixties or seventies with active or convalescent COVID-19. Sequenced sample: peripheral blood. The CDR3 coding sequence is TGTGCCAGCAGGCCAACAGGGGCCAGAGGCTACACCTTC. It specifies CASRPTGARGYTF.